Sequencing of this T cell receptor (beta chain) was carried out in a study of technical replicates of blood from a handful of donors. Data came from immunoSEQ multiplex PCR; TCRdb stores just in-frame clones and leaves some out. The table includes fewer than 85,000 clones, roughly 94% detected once. The CDR3 runs to 14 residues. V shed 3 bases and J 0 bases; nucleotides not matched to a gene: 2. CDR1 SGDLS and CDR2 YYNGEE come from the germline V gene. The genes are TRBV9 and TRBJ2-7, with 8 bases identical to TRBD1. The clonotype comes from a human donor in good health. The sample was T cells isolated from PBMCs. CDR3 region: CASSEGTGSYEQYF. The CDR3 coding sequence is TGTGCCAGCAGCGAGGGGACAGGCTCCTACGAGCAGTACTTC. Full variable domain (remainder filled in from reference TRBV9 and TRBJ2-7): DSGVTQTPKHLITATGQRVTLRCSPRSGDLSVYWYQQSLDQGLQFLIQYYNGEERAKGNILERFSAQQFPDLHSELNLSSLELGDSALYFCASSEGTGSYEQYFGPGTRLTVT.